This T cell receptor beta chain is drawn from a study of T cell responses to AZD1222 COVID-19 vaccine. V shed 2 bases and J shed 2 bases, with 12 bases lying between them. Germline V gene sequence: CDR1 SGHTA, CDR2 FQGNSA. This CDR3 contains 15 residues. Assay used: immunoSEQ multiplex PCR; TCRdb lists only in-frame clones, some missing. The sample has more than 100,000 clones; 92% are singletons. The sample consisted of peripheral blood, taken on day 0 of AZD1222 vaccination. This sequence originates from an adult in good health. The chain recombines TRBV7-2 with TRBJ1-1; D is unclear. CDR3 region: CASSLQTVLNTEAFF. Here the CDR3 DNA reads TGTGCCAGCAGCTTACAGACGGTCCTCAACACTGAAGCTTTCTTT.